This entry features one T cell receptor beta chain sequence. Its antigen is unknown. No base quality information exists; no much larger clone differs at one position. Stable Graves' hyperthyroidism was defined as the absence of progression to ophthalmopathy over 18 months of follow-up. Hyperthyroidism patients were aged 18 to 65 years and newly diagnosed, with disease duration of less than 2 months. Any patient with an uncontrolled infection, another autoimmune disease, pregnancy or lactation was excluded. Diagnoses relied on clinical symptoms, serum thyroxine and TRAb, thyroid ultrasound and orbital computed tomography. Ficoll-Paque density gradient centrifugation was used to isolate PBMCs from 10 ml of fresh peripheral blood. Total RNA was extracted using Trizol reagent, and RNA quality was assessed on an Agilent 2100 Bioanalyzer. The data derive from a study of T cells in Graves' hyperthyroidism and ophthalmopathy (dated by TCRdb to the late 2010s). Describing the broader study: Peripheral blood was collected at initial diagnosis, before any treatment. After blood sampling, hyperthyroidism patients were treated with methimazole at a starting dose of 30 mg daily, and ophthalmopathy patients were treated with high-dose intravenous methylprednisolone. TCR Vbeta CDR3 sequencing of some 140 peripheral blood samples (under 45 ophthalmopathy, about 74 hyperthyroidism and approximately 17 progressor patients) is reported in the paper. TCR V-J signatures able to tell the groups apart were searched for in a discovery cohort of 100 or so patients, of whom 43 had Graves' ophthalmopathy and around 56 had stable Graves' hyperthyroidism. The 75 to 100 discovery patients were divided at random into training and test sets in a 7:3 ratio. Prospective prediction of ophthalmopathy was tested in an independent validation cohort of 18 to 20 hyperthyroidism patients and 17 patients who later progressed to ophthalmopathy. Thyroid tissue and blood T-cell repertoires from six Graves' hyperthyroidism patients were also compared in the study. Here is what the overall study found, with its caveats: No statistical method was used to set the sample size in advance, and investigators knew the group allocation. A 13 V-J signature model separated ophthalmopathy from stable hyperthyroidism, with 87.88% sensitivity and around 84% specificity in cross-validation and 80%/75% in testing. In validation, progression to ophthalmopathy was predicted by the model with about 70% sensitivity and about 72% specificity, a median of around 5.9 months before onset. Blood samples also contained most of the expanded thyroid clonotypes (frequency above 0.001), which suggests that blood repertoires may reflect thyroid immune responses.

Amplification of TCR beta CDR3 regions was carried out from RNA transcripts. For the first round of RT-PCR on the TCR CDR3, the HTBI primer set was used together with the Qiagen OneStep RT-PCR kit. Libraries were constructed in a second round of multiplex PCR, after which size selection and purification were performed. Libraries were sequenced paired-end with 100 bp reads on an Illumina HiSeq2000. In the paper's pipeline: SOAPnuke was used to process the raw data, removing reads that contained adapters or uncalled bases, had a mean Phred below 15, or lacked an exact match to the constant primer or identifier. COPE v1.2.5 was used to merge high-quality paired reads, and clonotypes were defined as unique nucleotide sequences. Clonotypes were aligned to IMGT TRBV, TRBD and TRBJ reference segments using MiTCR v1.1. The analysis was restricted to V-J combinations with a frequency above 0.0001, which together covered 99% to 99.2% of the repertoires. The TCS score was defined as the ratio of F50 (clonal expansion) to E x V (chaos), calculated using BLOSUM62-based TCRdist between CDR3 peptides within each V-J. Welch's t-statistics and random forest reduced roughly 540 V-J features to under 15, which were used in a naive Bayes classifier (R e1071). TCRdb reworked the public reads: Q25 trimming with fastp, MiXCR clone assembly, productive beta chains retained. Records with the same CDR3 protein are collapsed into one entry carrying the most frequent genes and DNA. TCRdb assigned the V and J calls; the authors' analysis was not used. The sample has approximately 640,000 distinct CDR3 sequences on record, around 15% of them singletons. The top ten clonotypes cover 3.5% to 4% of the sample.

V is cut by 6 bases and J by 10 bases, and the space between the germline ends is 28 bases. Taken from cysteine to phenylalanine, the CDR3 has 18 residues. Only the CDR3 DNA stays, 54 bases, in frame from base 1. Looking up the germline V gene (reference sequence) yields CDR1 SEHNR and CDR2 FQNEAQ. The chain couples TRBV7-9 to TRBJ1-6, with a weak D call of TRBD1 (5 bases match). The clonotype originates from a young woman with Graves' hyperthyroidism. The material sequenced was blood. The DNA reads TGTGCCAGCAGACAACGGGCGGGGCAAACCGGGCGGAACTCACCCCTCCACTTT. This codes for CASRQRAGQTGRNSPLHF.